This is a list of T cell receptor beta chains from one sample in a study of lymphopenia after photon versus proton radiotherapy. Profiled with immunoSEQ multiplex PCR; TCRdb holds only in-frame clones, not every one. Counted here are roughly 61,000 clones, around 87% occurring once; the ten biggest clones make up roughly 13%. Sequencing was performed on peripheral blood, taken from a patient treated with proton-based radiotherapy. The receptors originated from a man older than 75 with esophageal cancer. CDR3s include the opening cysteine and the closing phenylalanine or tryptophan. D genes are given only for firm matches. Size values are once, few and many counts, or a class for expanded clones, and some rows have none.

v_call,d_call,clone_size,j_call,cdr3_nt,cdr3_aa
TRBV7-2,-,once,TRBJ1-1,TGTGCCAGCAGCCTAAGTGGCGACACTGAAGCTTTCTTT,CASSLSGDTEAFF
TRBV12-5,TRBD2,once,TRBJ2-1,TGTGCTAGTGGTCCGGGGGGGGTCCAGAAGTTCTTC,CASGPGGVQKFF
TRBV7-2,-,-,TRBJ2-7,TGTGCCAGCAGCCACGGAAACTACGAGCAGTACTTC,CASSHGNYEQYF
TRBV11-2,TRBD1,-,TRBJ2-1,TGTGCCAGCAGCTTAGGTAGGGGGCCCTTTTACAATGAGCAGTTCTTC,CASSLGRGPFYNEQFF
TRBV23-1,-,-,TRBJ1-5,TGCGCCAGCAGTCTGTGGGACACCGATAGCAATCAGCCCCAGCATTTT,CASSLWDTDSNQPQHF
TRBV11-2,-,-,TRBJ1-3,TGTGCCAGCAGCCGATCCCGGGGGACTGGAAACACCATATATTTT,CASSRSRGTGNTIYF
TRBV6-5,TRBD2,-,TRBJ2-7,TGTGCCAGCAGTCCTCGAGCGGGGGACTACGAGCAGTACTTC,CASSPRAGDYEQYF
TRBV19,TRBD1,-,TRBJ1-5,TGTGCCAGTAGAGACAGGGGAAATCAGCCCCAGCATTTT,CASRDRGNQPQHF
TRBV5-1,-,-,TRBJ1-2,TGCGCCAGCAGCTCCGGGGCCACCTATGGCTACACCTTC,CASSSGATYGYTF
TRBV7-2,TRBD2,-,TRBJ2-7,TGTGCCAGCAGCTTAGGTTACGGGAGGGCCTACGAGCAGTACTTC,CASSLGYGRAYEQYF
TRBV7-2,-,-,TRBJ2-2,TGTGCCAGCAGCTTACGAGGGGGAGGCGGGGAGCTGTTTTTT,CASSLRGGGGELFF
TRBV19,-,-,TRBJ2-7,TGTGCCAGTAGTATAAGGGCGGTGGGCGAGCAGTACTTC,CASSIRAVGEQYF